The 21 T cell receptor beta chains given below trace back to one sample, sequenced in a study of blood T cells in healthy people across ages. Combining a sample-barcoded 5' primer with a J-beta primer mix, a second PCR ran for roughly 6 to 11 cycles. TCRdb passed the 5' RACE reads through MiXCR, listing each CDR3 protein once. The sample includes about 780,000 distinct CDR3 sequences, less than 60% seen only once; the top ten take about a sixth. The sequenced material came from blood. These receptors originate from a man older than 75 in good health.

Written as DNA, the CDR3 is TGTGCCAGTACCAGGAGGACTAGCGGGAGGGCCAATGAGCAGTTCTTC. Translation: CASTRRTSGRANEQFF. This sequence joins TRBV19 and TRBJ2-1; 15 nucleotides align to TRBD2. CDR3 size: 16 residues. After removal of 7 bases from V and 6 bases from J, the junction contained 7 bases not matched to a gene. CDR1 is LNHDA, CDR2 SQIVND, per germline (reference sequence).

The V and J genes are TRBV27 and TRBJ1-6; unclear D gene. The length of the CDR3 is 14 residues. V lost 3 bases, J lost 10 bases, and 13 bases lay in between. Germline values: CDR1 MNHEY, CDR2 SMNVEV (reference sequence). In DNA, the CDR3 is TGTGCCAGCAGTTTTATCCAAGGCAGATCACCCCTCCACTTT. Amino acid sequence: CASSFIQGRSPLHF.

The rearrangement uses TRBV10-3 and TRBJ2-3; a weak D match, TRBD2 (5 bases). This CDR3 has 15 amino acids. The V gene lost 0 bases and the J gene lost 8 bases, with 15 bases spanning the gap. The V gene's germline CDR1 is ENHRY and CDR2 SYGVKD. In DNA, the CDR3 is TGTGCCATCAGTGAGTCGAGGGAATATGAGCGTACGCAGTATTTT. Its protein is CAISESREYERTQYF.

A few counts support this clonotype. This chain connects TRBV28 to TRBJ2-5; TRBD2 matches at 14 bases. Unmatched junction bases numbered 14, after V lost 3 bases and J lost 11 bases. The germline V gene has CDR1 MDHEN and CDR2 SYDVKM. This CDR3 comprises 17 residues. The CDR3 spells CASSLTSGRASYNEQYF. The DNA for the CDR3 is TGTGCCAGCAGTTTGACTAGCGGGAGGGCTTCCTACAATGAGCAGTACTTC.

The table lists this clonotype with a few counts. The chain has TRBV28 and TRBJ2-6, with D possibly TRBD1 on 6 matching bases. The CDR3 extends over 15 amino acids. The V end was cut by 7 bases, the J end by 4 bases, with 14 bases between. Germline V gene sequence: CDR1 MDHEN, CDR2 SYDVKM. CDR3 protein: CASTSPGAGANVLTF. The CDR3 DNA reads TGTGCCAGCACCAGCCCAGGGGCCGGGGCCAACGTCCTGACTTTC.

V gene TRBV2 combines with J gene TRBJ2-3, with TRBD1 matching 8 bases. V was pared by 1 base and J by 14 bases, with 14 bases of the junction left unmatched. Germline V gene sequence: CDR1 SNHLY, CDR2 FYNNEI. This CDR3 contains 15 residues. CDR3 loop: CASSEDRGVHRYAYF. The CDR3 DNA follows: TGTGCCAGCAGTGAAGACAGGGGGGTGCACAGATACGCGTATTTT.

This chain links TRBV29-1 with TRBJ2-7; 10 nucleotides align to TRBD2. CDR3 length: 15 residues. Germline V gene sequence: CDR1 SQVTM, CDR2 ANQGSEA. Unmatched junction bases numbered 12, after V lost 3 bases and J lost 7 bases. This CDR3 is CSVDPSGGSYNEQYF. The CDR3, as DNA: TGCAGCGTTGACCCTAGCGGGGGCTCCTACAATGAGCAGTACTTC.

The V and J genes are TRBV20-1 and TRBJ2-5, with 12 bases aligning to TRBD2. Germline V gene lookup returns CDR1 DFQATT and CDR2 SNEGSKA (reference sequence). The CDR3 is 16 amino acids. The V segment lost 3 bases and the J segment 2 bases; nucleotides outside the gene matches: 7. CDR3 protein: CSASHTSGGSQETQYF. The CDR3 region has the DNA TGCAGTGCTAGCCACACTAGCGGGGGGTCTCAAGAGACCCAGTACTTC.

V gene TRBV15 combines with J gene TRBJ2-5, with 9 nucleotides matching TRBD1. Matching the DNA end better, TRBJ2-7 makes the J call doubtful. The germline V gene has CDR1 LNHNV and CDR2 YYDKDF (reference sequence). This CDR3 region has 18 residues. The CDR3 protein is CATSRDFRPGQGDYEQYF. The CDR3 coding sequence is TGTGCCACCAGCAGAGATTTTAGGCCGGGACAGGGCGACTACGAGCAGTACTTC.

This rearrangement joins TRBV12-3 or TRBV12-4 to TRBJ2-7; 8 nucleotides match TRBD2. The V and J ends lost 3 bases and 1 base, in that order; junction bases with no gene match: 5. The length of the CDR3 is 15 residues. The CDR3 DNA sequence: TGTGCCAGCAGTTTCTCGGGGGGGCGATCCTACGAGCAGTACTTC. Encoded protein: CASSFSGGRSYEQYF.

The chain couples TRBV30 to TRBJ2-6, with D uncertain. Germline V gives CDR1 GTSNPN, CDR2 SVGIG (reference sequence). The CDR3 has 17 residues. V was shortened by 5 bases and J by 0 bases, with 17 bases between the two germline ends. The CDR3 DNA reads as TGTGCCTGGGGTGCCCGTCCTCGTGGCTCTGGGGCCAACGTCCTGACTTTC. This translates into CAWGARPRGSGANVLTF.

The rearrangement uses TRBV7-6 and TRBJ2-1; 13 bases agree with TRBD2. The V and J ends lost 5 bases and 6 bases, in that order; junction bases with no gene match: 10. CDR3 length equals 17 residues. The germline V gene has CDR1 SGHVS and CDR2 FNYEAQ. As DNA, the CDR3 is TGTGCCAGCAGCCTACTAGCGGGAGGGCCTTGGGGCAATGAGCAGTTCTTC. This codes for CASSLLAGGPWGNEQFF.

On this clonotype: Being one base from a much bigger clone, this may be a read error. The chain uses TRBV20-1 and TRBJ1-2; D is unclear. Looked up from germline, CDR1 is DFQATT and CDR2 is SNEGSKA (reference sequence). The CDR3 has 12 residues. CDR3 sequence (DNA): TGCAGGGCTAGAGATAACCGCAGAGGCTACACCTTC. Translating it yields CRARDNRRGYTF.

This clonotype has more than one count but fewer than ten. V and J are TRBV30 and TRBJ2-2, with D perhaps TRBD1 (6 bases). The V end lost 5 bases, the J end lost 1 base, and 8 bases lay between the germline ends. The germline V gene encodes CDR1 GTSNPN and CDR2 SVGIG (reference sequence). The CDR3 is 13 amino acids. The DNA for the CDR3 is TGTGCCTGGTGCAGGGGGAACACCGGGGAGCTGTTTTTT. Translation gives CAWCRGNTGELFF.

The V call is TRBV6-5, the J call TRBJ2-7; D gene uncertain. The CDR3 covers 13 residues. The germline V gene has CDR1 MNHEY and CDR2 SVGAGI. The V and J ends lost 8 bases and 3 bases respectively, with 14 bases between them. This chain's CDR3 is CASSPAGIYEQYF. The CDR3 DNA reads TGTGCCAGCTCACCGGCCGGAATCTACGAGCAGTACTTC.

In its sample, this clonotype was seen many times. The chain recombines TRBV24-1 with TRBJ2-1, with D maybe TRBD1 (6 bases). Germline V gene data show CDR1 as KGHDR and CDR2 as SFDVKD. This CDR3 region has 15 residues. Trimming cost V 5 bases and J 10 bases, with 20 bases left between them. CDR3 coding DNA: TGTGCCACCAGTGTCAGAGGGACACCCGTGGAAGAGCAGTTCTTC. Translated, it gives CATSVRGTPVEEQFF.

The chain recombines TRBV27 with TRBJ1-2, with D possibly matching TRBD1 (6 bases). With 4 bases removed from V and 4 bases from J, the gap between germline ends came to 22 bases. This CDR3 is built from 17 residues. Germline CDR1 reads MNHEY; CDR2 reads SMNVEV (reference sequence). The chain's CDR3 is CASSSQGEFGGGYGYTF. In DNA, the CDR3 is TGTGCCAGCAGTTCACAGGGAGAGTTCGGGGGGGGCTATGGCTACACCTTC.

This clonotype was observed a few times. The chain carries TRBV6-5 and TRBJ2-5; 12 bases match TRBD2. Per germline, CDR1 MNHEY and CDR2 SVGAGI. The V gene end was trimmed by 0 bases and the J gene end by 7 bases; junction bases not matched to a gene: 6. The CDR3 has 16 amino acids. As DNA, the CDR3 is TGTGCCAGCAGTTACTCGACTAGCGGGAGATTCGGGACCCAGTACTTC. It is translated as CASSYSTSGRFGTQYF.

Here the CDR3 reads CAISESVLAESSYNEQYF. The CDR3 DNA is TGTGCCATCAGTGAGTCGGTACTAGCAGAGAGCTCCTACAATGAGCAGTACTTC. The V call is TRBV10-3, the J call TRBJ2-1; tentatively, D is TRBD2 (6 bases). The J call may be in error: the DNA end matches TRBJ2-7 better. CDR3 length: 18 residues. Germline V gene lookup returns CDR1 ENHRY and CDR2 SYGVKD.

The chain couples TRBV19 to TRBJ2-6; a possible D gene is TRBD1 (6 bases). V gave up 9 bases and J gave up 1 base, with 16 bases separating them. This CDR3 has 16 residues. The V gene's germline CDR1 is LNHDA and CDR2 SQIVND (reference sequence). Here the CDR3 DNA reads TGTGCCAGCTCAGGGGCAGTTGGATCTGGGGCCAACGTCCTGACTTTC. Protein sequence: CASSGAVGSGANVLTF.

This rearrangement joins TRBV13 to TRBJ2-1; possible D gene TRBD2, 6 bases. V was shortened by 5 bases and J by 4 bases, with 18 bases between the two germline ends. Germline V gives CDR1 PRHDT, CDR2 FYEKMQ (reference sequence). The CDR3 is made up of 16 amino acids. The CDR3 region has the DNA TGTGCCAGCAGCCCCGAAGGGTCCGGGGGATACAATGAGCAGTTCTTC. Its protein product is CASSPEGSGGYNEQFF.